The present T cell receptor beta chain was sequenced within a study of blood T cell repertoires in COVID-19. Overall study context: There were acute and convalescent COVID-19 samples, and they came from the United States, Italy and Spain. T cells, B-cell-depleted T cells, or PBMCs supplied cDNA or gDNA.

In the source study's methods: From reference gene primer amplification, estimates of nucleated cell counts were derived. Repertoires were generated with immunoSEQ multiplex PCR, while TCRdb's copy carries only in-frame clones and drops some. V, J and clone size are taken as reported in that table, and D and trimming were inferred from the DNA itself. In the table there are under 200,000 clones, around 87% of which are singletons. The CDR3 consists of 13 residues. The trim removed 3 bases at V and 10 bases at J, leaving 6 bases unmatched. The germline CDR1 and CDR2 sequences are DFQATT and SNEGSKA (reference sequence).

This chain links TRBV20-1 with TRBJ1-6; the match to TRBD1 covers 7 bases. The clonotype was recovered from a woman aged 80 or over with COVID-19, enrolled during active disease. Material for sequencing was peripheral blood. DNA for the CDR3: TGCAGTGCTAGTATCCAGGGGGGCTCACCCCTCCACTTT. The encoded protein is CSASIQGGSPLHF.